This TCR beta chain was sequenced for a study of T cells in Graves' hyperthyroidism and ophthalmopathy. Turning to the study itself: Peripheral blood samples were taken at initial diagnosis, prior to any treatment. The study, taken as a whole, reports: A 13 V-J signature model discriminated ophthalmopathy versus stable hyperthyroidism. Ophthalmopathy prediction by the model preceded onset by a median about 6.3 months.

The source material, RNA transcripts, was used to amplify TCR beta CDR3 regions. In the first-round RT-PCR of the TCR CDR3, the HTBI primer set was used. In TCRdb, the multiplex PCR reads were re-called with MiXCR into one record per CDR3 protein. The sample has under 650,000 distinct CDR3 sequences; 15% to 20% are singletons. Notes on this clonotype: As yet, its antigen is unknown.

With a duration under 2 months, the hyperthyroidism was newly diagnosed in patients aged 18 to 65. What was sequenced was blood. This receptor was taken from a woman aged 25 to 39 with Graves' hyperthyroidism.

In DNA, the CDR3 is TGTGCCAGCAGTTTTGGACAAGAAGCTTTCTTT. Its translation: CASSFGQEAFF. This chain links TRBV6-5 with TRBJ1-1, with D maybe TRBD1 (5 bases). Germline CDR1 MNHEY, CDR2 SVGAGI. Trimming took 4 bases from V and 8 from J, leaving 8 bases between them. The CDR3 consists of 11 residues.